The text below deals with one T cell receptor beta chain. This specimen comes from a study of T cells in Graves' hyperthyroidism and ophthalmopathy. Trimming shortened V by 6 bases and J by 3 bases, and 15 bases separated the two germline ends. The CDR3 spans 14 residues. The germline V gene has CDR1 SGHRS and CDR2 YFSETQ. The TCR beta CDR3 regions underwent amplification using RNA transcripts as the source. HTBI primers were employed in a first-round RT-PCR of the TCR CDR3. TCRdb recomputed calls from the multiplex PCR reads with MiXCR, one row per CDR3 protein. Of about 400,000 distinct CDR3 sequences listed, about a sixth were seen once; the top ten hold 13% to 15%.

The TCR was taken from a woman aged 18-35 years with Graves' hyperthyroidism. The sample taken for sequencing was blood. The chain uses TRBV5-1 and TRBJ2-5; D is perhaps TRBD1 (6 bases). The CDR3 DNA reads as TGCGCCAGCAAGACTACCGGGACAAAAGAGACCCAGTACTTC. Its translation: CASKTTGTKETQYF.